This T cell receptor (beta chain) was sequenced during a study of beta chain features in type 1 diabetes (dated by TCRdb to 2016 to 2019). For the study in its entirety: Mean age, gender distribution, total cell number and subset yield did not differ between patients and healthy donors. A total of 90 million to 120 million sorted cells were examined across all samples, and a strong correlation was observed between cell number per subset and RNA yield. Whereas all 30 or so donors provided naive and central memory subsets, regulatory and stem cell-like memory subsets were isolated from just 8 patients and roughly 8 healthy donors. The study compared TCRB repertoires of sorted circulating CD4+ T cell subsets between recently diagnosed type 1 diabetes patients and matched healthy donors. Broad study findings and their caveats: Naive, central memory and regulatory TCRB repertoires appeared to be more alike among patients than among healthy donors. In all four CD4+ subsets, TCRB CDR3 length was moderately but significantly shorter in type 1 diabetes patients. At VDJ recombination sites, type 1 diabetes patients had fewer insertions and more deleted nucleotides, which implies abnormalities in thymic rearrangement. Because the HLA sub-analyses included only small numbers of individuals, any influence of HLA type on TCRB rearrangement was left unresolved. PCR may preferentially amplify shorter templates, but because patient and control samples were amplified and corrected together, any resulting skew would affect both groups equally. Because cDNA was sequenced instead of genomic DNA, activated cells with high expression could be over-represented, although the groups did not differ in activation or CD3 levels.

A single peripheral blood draw of roughly 0.11 L on average was collected from each donor into heparinised tubes. A BD FACSAria II was used to sort naive, central memory, regulatory and stem cell-like memory CD4+ T cells with a panel that included CD45RO, CCR7, CD25, CD127, CD95 and CD27. A purity above 98% was achieved for all sorted populations. PBMCs were separated immediately by Lymphoprep density gradient centrifugation and were stained directly, without being cultured. Samples were stained and sorted in pairs, with one healthy donor and one patient per experiment, so that batch effects were minimized. CDR1 and CDR2 were assigned from the germline V gene as LGHNT and FRNRAP. Inclusive of the bounding cysteine and phenylalanine, the CDR3 is 15 residues long. Solely the CDR3 DNA is kept, with 45 bases framed from the first base. V lost 7 bases and J lost 3 bases, and the count of bases not matched to a germline gene is 7.

This clone was picked up a small number of times. The antigen it recognizes is unknown. Base qualities are not recorded, but no much larger clone differs from it by a single base. The entire isolated RNA was reverse transcribed using the High Capacity cDNA Reverse Transcription Kit, and thus expressed TCRB transcripts were sequenced. Deep immunoSEQ sequencing was performed on naive, central memory and regulatory T cell samples, with an average of about 4 million total reads per sample. Sorted cells were lysed in RLT buffer, and RNA was extracted using DNase-treated RNeasy Micro or Mini kits according to cell number. Each cell subset was processed on its own to prevent cross-contamination, while patient and healthy donor samples were processed together. The immunoSEQ multiplex PCR was used to amplify TCRB sequences from cDNA, yielding 87-bp fragments that span the CDR3 region. The amplicons were sequenced using the Illumina HiSeq platform. Per the authors' processing: Synthetic template baselines were used to correct PCR bias computationally, reads within Hamming distance 2 were collapsed together, and singletons that could not be merged were discarded. Reads were aligned against IMGT so that V, D and J genes, CDR3 length and insertions or deletions at six rearrangement sites could be assigned. Within each subset, clonotype counts were normalized to sorted cell number, and only after that were true diversity and Gini coefficients computed with the tcR R package. The overlap coefficient, calculated on TCRB nucleotide sequences, was used to quantify repertoire sharing. Out-of-frame TCRB sequences from naive cells were analyzed to stand in for the pre-selection repertoire. Held by TCRdb, this immuneACCESS table contains in-frame sequences only and omits some clones. Under half of the omission traces to an unresolved V gene where checked; the cause of the rest is unknown. For V, J and clone size, that table is used; D and trimming come from the DNA. The sample table records a few hundred thousand clones; 10% to 15% of these occur just once. In total, the top ten clones hold about 0.01% of the sample.

The sample was naive CD4+ T cells from blood. Reading the label with the study, this specimen's cell subset or site is: true naive CD4+ T cells. This receptor chain uses TRBV12-5 and TRBJ2-3; TRBD2 matches 10 bases in the middle. This TCR was recovered from a woman aged 18-35 years with type 1 diabetes. The DNA is TGTGCTAGTGCCTCAGGGACTAGCGAGACAGATACGCAGTATTTT. This translates into CASASGTSETDTQYF.